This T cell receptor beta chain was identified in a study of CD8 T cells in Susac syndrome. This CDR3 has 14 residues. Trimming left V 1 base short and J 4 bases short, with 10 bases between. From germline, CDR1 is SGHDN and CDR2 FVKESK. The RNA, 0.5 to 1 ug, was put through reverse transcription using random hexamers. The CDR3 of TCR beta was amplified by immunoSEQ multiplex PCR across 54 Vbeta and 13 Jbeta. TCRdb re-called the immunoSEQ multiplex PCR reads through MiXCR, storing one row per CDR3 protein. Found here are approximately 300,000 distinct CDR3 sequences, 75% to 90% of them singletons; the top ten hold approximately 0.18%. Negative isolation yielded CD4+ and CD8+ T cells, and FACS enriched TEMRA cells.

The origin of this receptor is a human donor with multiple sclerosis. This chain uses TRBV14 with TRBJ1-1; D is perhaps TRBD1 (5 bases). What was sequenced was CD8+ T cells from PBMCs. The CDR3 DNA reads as TGTGCCAGCAGCCAAGTCCGAGGGGCCACTGAAGCTTTCTTT. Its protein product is CASSQVRGATEAFF.